A selection of T cell receptor beta chains follows, all from one sample in a study of blood T cell repertoires in COVID-19. The assay was immunoSEQ multiplex PCR, and TCRdb's table has in-frame clones only and misses some. The table shows tens of thousands of clones, with about 90% occurring only once. Material: peripheral blood. Every receptor here comes from a human donor in a cohort sampled during active COVID-19. Both conserved end residues are part of each CDR3. Clone size, where shown, is once, few, many, or a class for clones that have expanded.

TRBV9	.	TRBJ2-2	CASLGHLSGELFF
TRBV10-3	.	TRBJ1-1	CAIRGQGVDTEAFF
TRBV6-6	.	TRBJ2-5	CASSYGQALEAQYF
TRBV11-3	.	TRBJ2-2	CASSLGAPLGTGELFF
TRBV29-1	.	TRBJ2-1	CSGSGQGYEQFF
TRBV30	few	TRBJ1-2	CAWSEQTGYGYTF
TRBV6-5	few	TRBJ2-1	CASSISGTSYNEQFF
TRBV2	.	TRBJ1-6	CASSEQAFDPLHF
TRBV5-4	.	TRBJ1-2	CASSPETGGRWGYTF
TRBV3-1/TRBV3-2	.	TRBJ2-1	CASSPRGLAGPSSYNEQFF
TRBV24-1	.	TRBJ2-2	CATSDPGGGSTGELFF
TRBV27	.	TRBJ1-1	CASSYSISTEAFF
TRBV19	few	TRBJ1-1	CASSIDRFTEAFF
TRBV6-6	.	TRBJ1-5	CASSSTASNQPQHF
TRBV21-1	.	TRBJ1-3	CASSKGVETASSGNTIYF
TRBV28	once	TRBJ1-2	CASSNRGSDTF
TRBV6-1	.	TRBJ1-5	CASSEGQGANQPQHF
TRBV6-2/TRBV6-3	.	TRBJ1-1	CASSYTQGGANTEAFF
TRBV5-4	.	TRBJ2-3	CASRPDFTDTQYF
TRBV5-8	once	TRBJ2-2	CATYVGELFF
TRBV6-5	.	TRBJ2-1	CASSLSPDSTYNEQFF
TRBV6-6	.	TRBJ1-4	CAGRPAAAREKLFF
TRBV9	.	TRBJ1-1	CASSVGPGVNTEAFF
TRBV28	few	TRBJ1-5	CASSRFFRQPQHF
TRBV6-5	.	TRBJ1-1	CASSHGEAGPEAFF
TRBV5-1	.	TRBJ2-5	CASSPLAGQQETQYF
TRBV5-6	.	TRBJ2-1	CASSLVPGAGNEQFF
TRBV5-4	.	TRBJ1-6	CASSLGGTYNSPLHF
TRBV21-1	.	TRBJ2-3	CASSKRSRGHQDTQYF
TRBV11-2	.	TRBJ2-1	CASRNLNNEQFF
TRBV7-2	.	TRBJ1-2	CASSLVSGYGYTF
TRBV6-6	.	TRBJ1-3	CASPAPRVQAGNTIYF
TRBV19	.	TRBJ1-5	CASSGGVGDRAAQPQHF
TRBV6-5	.	TRBJ2-2	CASSWSGGDSGELFF
TRBV12-3/TRBV12-4	.	TRBJ1-2	CASRRTGDGYTF
TRBV6-6	.	TRBJ2-5	CASSYSGGASLETQYF
TRBV5-1	.	TRBJ2-1	CASSLAGGRRSYNNEQFF
TRBV9	.	TRBJ2-1	CASSTGLAGPGEQFF
TRBV28	.	TRBJ2-3	CAASNGLFDTQYF
TRBV11-2	.	TRBJ1-1	CASSYTGSTEAFF
TRBV6-5	.	TRBJ2-2	CASSFNRGITGELFF
TRBV28	.	TRBJ2-5	CASSFQTRTEETQYF
TRBV2	.	TRBJ1-6	CASSDWTPDNSPLHF
TRBV2	.	TRBJ1-6	CAIHRRGQGNSPLHF
TRBV2	.	TRBJ1-1	CASKLSPGQVNTEAFF